The 5 T cell receptor beta chains given below trace back to one sample, sequenced in a study of T cell repertoires in cytomegalovirus infection. From the reads, TCRdb called clonotypes with MiXCR, one entry per CDR3 protein. Of 290,000 or so distinct CDR3 sequences listed, 9.6% are singletons. The specimen was PBMCs. These TCRs come from a human donor in good health (CMV status not recorded). Some clones in this sample may be carry-over from other donors' samples.

J is TRBJ2-2 and V is TRBV5-1, with TRBD1 matching 12 bases. J lost 4 bases, V lost 3 bases, and 4 bases had no gene match. Germline V gene data show CDR1 as SGHRS and CDR2 as YFSETQ. The CDR3 is 16 amino acids. CDR3 in amino acids: CASSSGTGGSTGELFF. The CDR3 DNA is TGCGCCAGCAGCTCCGGGACAGGGGGCTCCACCGGGGAGCTGTTTTTT.

This clonotype occurred a few times. The rearrangement links TRBV20-1 to TRBJ2-1; TRBD2 aligns across 8 bases. CDR1 is DFQATT and CDR2 is SNEGSKA in the germline V gene (reference sequence). The CDR3 sequence is 16 residues long. Trimming removed 3 bases from V and 0 bases from J; junction bases left unmatched: 7. The CDR3 loop is CSASGGAVGSYNEQFF. In nucleotides, the CDR3 is TGCAGTGCTAGCGGGGGGGCCGTCGGCTCCTACAATGAGCAGTTCTTC.

This clonotype was detected only a few times. This chain uses TRBV20-1 with TRBJ2-7, with 7 bases lining up with TRBD2. V lost 1 base to trimming and J lost 0 bases; unmatched junction nucleotides: 9. The germline V gene encodes CDR1 DFQATT and CDR2 SNEGSKA (reference sequence). The CDR3 extends over 16 amino acids. The DNA of the CDR3 is TGCAGTGCTAGAGCCCACCCTAGCGGTAGCTCCTACGAGCAGTACTTC. It is translated as CSARAHPSGSSYEQYF.

There are many counts of this clonotype. The chain carries TRBV12-5 and TRBJ1-1; unclear D gene. The ends were cut back, 3 bases at V and 1 base at J, with 12 bases in the middle. Looked up from germline, CDR1 is LGHNT and CDR2 is FRNRAP. The CDR3 consists of 15 residues. The CDR3 sequence: CASGFYGAENTEAFF. The CDR3 coding sequence is TGTGCTAGTGGTTTTTACGGCGCGGAGAACACTGAAGCTTTCTTT. The whole variable domain, filled in from reference TRBV12-5 and TRBJ1-1, reads DARVTQTPRHKVTEMGQEVTMRCQPILGHNTVFWYRQTMMQGLELLAYFRNRAPLDDSGMPKDRFSAEMPDATLATLKIQPSEPRDSAVYFCASGFYGAENTEAFFGQGTRLTVV.

This rearrangement joins TRBV6-5 to TRBJ1-5; D gene unclear. The CDR3 is made up of 13 amino acids. Deletions cut 0 bases from V and 7 bases from J, with 7 bases between. Germline loops: CDR1 MNHEY, CDR2 SVGAGI. The CDR3 nucleotides are TGTGCCAGCAGTTACTCGGGTTGGCAGCCCCAGCATTTT. It specifies CASSYSGWQPQHF.